This entry lists 16 T cell receptor beta chains sequenced from one sample in a study of shared clonotypes between healthy human individuals. Produced via immunoSEQ multiplex PCR; TCRdb's table is partial and in-frame only. The data show under 2.5 million clones, 92% seen once. Specimen: naive CD4+ T cells from PBMCs. Subset in this sample: CD45RA+ positively selected. These receptors originate from a man aged 18 to 29 in good health. Some clones in this sample may be carry-over from other donors' samples.

V is TRBV4-1 and J is TRBJ2-7; D call uncertain. Germline values: CDR1 MGHRA, CDR2 YSYEKL. V lost 0 bases and J 6 bases, leaving 9 bases between the germline ends. CDR3 size: 13 residues. CDR3 coding DNA: TGCGCCAGCAGCCAAGATACGCCCCGCGAGCAGTACTTC. Its protein product is CASSQDTPREQYF.

The chain combines TRBV6-1 with TRBJ1-5, with D hard to call. Between the trimmed V and J ends, which lost 4 bases and 4 bases, there was a span of 8 bases. CDR1 is MNHNS and CDR2 is SASEGT in the germline V gene. The CDR3 sequence is 13 residues long. The CDR3 bases are TGTGCCAGCAGTGGGCCGCGGAATCAGCCCCAGCATTTT. As protein: CASSGPRNQPQHF.

In its sample, this clone was seen a few times. Other DNA sequences in this sample translate to the same CDR3. The chain joins TRBV5-1 to TRBJ1-1, with D possibly TRBD1 on 6 matching bases. Per the germline V gene, CDR1 is SGHRS and CDR2 is YFSETQ. The length of the CDR3 is 15 residues. With 0 bases removed from V and 1 base from J, the gap between germline ends came to 10 bases. CDR3 DNA sequence: TGCGCCAGCAGCTTGGTGACAGGAGGGAACACTGAAGCTTTCTTT. Amino acid sequence: CASSLVTGGNTEAFF.

A note on this clone: This sample also contains other DNA sequences that code for the same CDR3. The chain couples TRBV5-1 to TRBJ2-7, with a tentative D call TRBD2 (6 bases). The CDR3 sequence is 14 residues long. Germline V CDR1 and CDR2: SGHRS, YFSETQ. Trimming took 2 bases from V and 1 from J, leaving 10 bases between them. The CDR3 loop is CASSFGGTSYEQYF. In DNA form, the CDR3 reads TGCGCCAGCAGCTTCGGGGGAACGTCCTACGAGCAGTACTTC.

This sequence joins TRBV7-2 and TRBJ2-7; D uncertain. V was clipped by 4 bases and J by 6 bases, with 13 bases between them. Germline CDR1 SGHTA, CDR2 FQGNSA. The CDR3 is 13 residues long. CDR3 DNA sequence: TGTGCCAGCAGCTCCCAGAATCCGAGCGAGCAGTACTTC. The encoded protein is CASSSQNPSEQYF. Full variable domain (missing parts from reference TRBV7-2 and TRBJ2-7): GAGVSQSPSNKVTEKGKDVELRCDPISGHTALYWYRQSLGQGLEFLIYFQGNSAPDKSGLPSDRFSAERTGGSVSTLTIQRTQQEDSAVYLCASSSQNPSEQYFGPGTRLTVT.

The V gene is TRBV6-1, the J gene TRBJ1-1; D perhaps matches TRBD1 (6 bases). Per germline, CDR1 MNHNS and CDR2 SASEGT. Between the trimmed V and J ends, which lost 11 bases and 2 bases, there was a span of 15 bases. The CDR3 covers 13 residues. The CDR3 DNA sequence: TGTGCCGGCGCCCCGGGACAAAACACTGAAGCTTTCTTT. It encodes CAGAPGQNTEAFF.

The chain carries TRBV6-5 and TRBJ2-7; possibly TRBD1 or TRBD2 for D (5 bases each). Germline assignment: CDR1 MNHEY and CDR2 SVGAGI. Trimming took 2 bases from V and 3 from J, leaving 11 bases between them. The CDR3 covers 14 residues. The DNA for the CDR3 is TGTGCCAGCAGTTACCGGGACCCCCGCTACGAGCAGTACTTC. This encodes CASSYRDPRYEQYF.

The chain uses TRBV28 and TRBJ1-3, with a possible D match to TRBD1 (6 bases). V lost 6 bases, J lost 1 base, and 25 bases lay in between. The CDR3 length is 19 residues. Germline lookup yields CDR1 MDHEN and CDR2 SYDVKM. CDR3 region: CASRRGWGAYVISGNTIYF. DNA for the CDR3: TGTGCCAGCAGGCGAGGGTGGGGGGCGTACGTAATTTCTGGAAACACCATATATTTT.

This chain joins TRBV30 and TRBJ2-5; 7 nucleotides agree with TRBD1. The J call is in doubt because the DNA end fits TRBJ2-7 better. Germline V gene data show CDR1 as GTSNPN and CDR2 as SVGIG (reference sequence). This CDR3 contains 11 residues. The CDR3: CGGQFKDEQYF. For the CDR3, the DNA is TGTGGGGGACAGTTTAAAGACGAGCAGTACTTC.

The CDR3 protein is CASRVGGTSGGGDTQYF. DNA for the CDR3: TGTGCCAGCAGGGTAGGCGGGACTAGCGGAGGCGGGGATACGCAGTATTTT. V gene TRBV28 combines with J gene TRBJ2-3, with TRBD2 matching over 11 bases. With 6 bases clipped from V and 6 bases from J, the junction kept 14 bases outside the gene matches. This CDR3 comprises 17 residues. Germline CDR1 is MDHEN and CDR2 is SYDVKM. Using reference TRBV28 and TRBJ2-3 for the parts outside the CDR3, the full variable domain is DVKVTQSSRYLVKRTGEKVFLECVQDMDHENMFWYRQDPGLGLRLIYFSYDVKMKEKGDIPEGYSVSREKKERFSLILESASTNQTSMYLCASRVGGTSGGGDTQYFGPGTRLTVL.

Concerning this clone itself: This CDR3 is also generated by other DNA sequences in the sample. This chain uses TRBV28 with TRBJ1-5, with a tentative D call TRBD1 (5 bases). Germline V gene lookup returns CDR1 MDHEN and CDR2 SYDVKM. V was pared by 4 bases and J by 2 bases, with 12 bases between. The CDR3 is 15 amino acids. The CDR3 DNA is TGTGCCAGCAGTTCCGAGGGGTTGGGCAATCAGCCCCAGCATTTT. Protein sequence: CASSSEGLGNQPQHF.

The V call is TRBV5-1, the J call TRBJ2-1; 8 bases map to TRBD1. Germline CDR1 SGHRS, CDR2 YFSETQ. The CDR3 loop spans 16 amino acids. J gave up 2 bases and V 6 bases, and 10 bases lay outside the gene matches. The CDR3 is CASTRGQGATYNEQFF. As DNA, the CDR3 is TGCGCCAGCACCCGGGGGCAGGGGGCGACCTACAATGAGCAGTTCTTC.

The chain is built from TRBV7-2 and TRBJ1-1, with D hard to call. The CDR3 consists of 14 residues. The germline gives CDR1 SGHTA, CDR2 FQGNSA. Trimming left V 5 bases short and J 0 bases short, with 10 bases between. The CDR3 DNA sequence: TGTGCCAGCAGCAAATACAGTCTGAACACTGAAGCTTTCTTT. This translates into CASSKYSLNTEAFF.

The V gene is TRBV2, the J gene TRBJ1-2, with D possibly TRBD1 on 5 matching bases. CDR1 is SNHLY, CDR2 FYNNEI, per germline. The CDR3 runs 13 residues. V was pared by 3 bases and J by 8 bases, with 13 bases between. CDR3: CASSDQGAGGYTF. The CDR3 DNA is TGTGCCAGCAGTGACCAGGGTGCGGGGGGCTACACCTTC. The variable domain in full, with the rest retrieved from reference TRBV2 and TRBJ1-2, is EPEVTQTPSHQVTQMGQEVILRCVPISNHLYFYWYRQILGQKVEFLVSFYNNEISEKSEIFDDQFSVERPDGSNFTLKIRSTKLEDSAMYFCASSDQGAGGYTFGSGTRLTVV.

The J gene is TRBJ2-5, the V gene TRBV18; 10 nucleotides agree with TRBD2. After removal of 2 bases from V and 1 base from J, the junction contained 4 bases not matched to a gene. Per the germline V gene, CDR1 is KGHSH and CDR2 is LQKENI. CDR3 length: 16 residues. Written as DNA, the CDR3 is TGTGCCAGCTCACCAAAACTAGCGGGACTCCAAGAGACCCAGTACTTC. It encodes CASSPKLAGLQETQYF.

This rearrangement joins TRBV16 to TRBJ1-5; D perhaps matches TRBD1 (6 bases). V lost 2 bases and J lost 3, with 11 bases in between. The CDR3 covers 15 residues. The germline V gene encodes CDR1 KGHSY and CDR2 FQNENV. This chain's CDR3 is CASSQAGQPNQPQHF. The CDR3 DNA follows: TGTGCCAGCAGCCAAGCCGGACAGCCCAATCAGCCCCAGCATTTT.